Described below is a single TCR beta chain sequence and its context. The target antigen is unknown. Germline V gene data show CDR1 as SGHNT and CDR2 as YYREEE (reference sequence). This CDR3 spans 15 amino acids. Trimming cost V 2 bases and J 4 bases; bases outside gene matches: 4. The data were produced by immunoSEQ multiplex PCR, yet TCRdb's version contains in-frame clones alone and is incomplete. The data show about 17,000 clones, about nine tenths seen once. The record originates from a study of T cell clonotyping in hematopoietic cell transplantation. Points from the study as a whole: Cells were unsorted, so CD4 and CD8 contributions were not separated. Recipient TCR diversity dropped after transplant; expanded clonotypes rose from day 30 to 180.

Sequencing was carried out using peripheral blood mononuclear cells. This chain links TRBV5-4 with TRBJ2-7; 12 positions match TRBD2. This receptor was obtained from a man between 35 and 55 years old in good health. Some clones in this sample may be carry-over from other donors' samples. The CDR3 region is CASSLGTSGSYEQYF. The CDR3 DNA is TGTGCCAGCAGCTTAGGGACTAGCGGGTCATACGAGCAGTACTTC. Drawing the rest from reference TRBV5-4 and TRBJ2-7, the complete variable domain is ETGVTQSPTHLIKTRGQQVTLRCSSQSGHNTVSWYQQALGQGPQFIFQYYREEENGRGNFPPRFSGLQFPNYSSELNVNALELDDSALYLCASSLGTSGSYEQYFGPGTRLTVT.